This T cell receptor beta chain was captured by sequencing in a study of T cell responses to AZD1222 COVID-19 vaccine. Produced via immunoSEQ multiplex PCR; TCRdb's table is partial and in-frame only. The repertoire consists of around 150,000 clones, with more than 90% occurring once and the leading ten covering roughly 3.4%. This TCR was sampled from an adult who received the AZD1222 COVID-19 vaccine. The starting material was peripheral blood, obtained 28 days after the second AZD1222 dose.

The CDR3: CASMPSGTDTQYF. CDR3 bases: TGTGCCAGCATGCCTAGCGGGACAGATACGCAGTATTTT. V gene TRBV9 combines with J gene TRBJ2-3, with 8 bases that match TRBD2. This CDR3 is 13 amino acids long. Germline-derived CDR1 and CDR2 are SGDLS and YYNGEE. V lost 6 bases to trimming and J lost 3 bases; unmatched junction nucleotides: 3.